The next 4 T cell receptor beta chains were all read from a single sample in a study of human T cells and chemical hapten exposure. The time point denotes: patch test 3, about 24 weeks after DPC sensitization. The treatment denotes: therapeutic diphenylcyclopropenone sensitization with weekly scalp DPC. TCRdb independently ran MiXCR on the RACE reads; one entry per CDR3 protein. The table shows 210,000 or so distinct CDR3 sequences, with under 30% occurring only once. The sample in question was whole blood, obtained in connection with sensitization to the hapten diphenylcyclopropenone (DPC). The receptors here all came from a woman aged 40 to 50 with alopecia areata. Some clones in this sample may be carry-over from other donors' samples.

This clonotype was detected a few times. The chain links TRBV25-1 to TRBJ2-5, with unresolved D. V was shortened by 3 bases and J by 5 bases, with 16 bases between the two germline ends. The length of the CDR3 is 15 residues. Germline CDR1 is MGHDK and CDR2 is SYGVNS. The CDR3 is CASSDDFSGRETQYF. Written as DNA, the CDR3 is TGTGCCAGCAGTGATGATTTCAGTGGCCGGGAGACCCAGTACTTC.

V usage is TRBV7-2 and J usage is TRBJ2-1; D may be TRBD2 (5 bases). Germline lookup yields CDR1 SGHTA and CDR2 FQGNSA. There are 17 residues in the CDR3. V lost 2 bases, J lost 0 bases, and 14 bases lay in between. This chain's CDR3 is CASSLIPIGSSYNEQFF. DNA for the CDR3: TGTGCCAGCAGCTTAATACCGATAGGGAGCTCCTACAATGAGCAGTTCTTC.

At least ten counts were recorded for this clonotype. V and J are TRBV28 and TRBJ2-3; a weak D match, TRBD2 (5 bases). Deletions cut 9 bases from V and 2 bases from J, with 12 bases between. CDR1 is MDHEN, CDR2 SYDVKM, per germline. The CDR3 totals 13 residues. This CDR3 reads CASLGGLTDTQYF. CDR3 bases: TGTGCCAGTTTGGGCGGGCTCACAGATACGCAGTATTTT. Complete variable domain (other parts from reference TRBV28 and TRBJ2-3): DVKVTQSSRYLVKRTGEKVFLECVQDMDHENMFWYRQDPGLGLRLIYFSYDVKMKEKGDIPEGYSVSREKKERFSLILESASTNQTSMYLCASLGGLTDTQYFGPGTRLTVL.

This clonotype has more than one count but fewer than ten. This chain uses TRBV3-1 with TRBJ1-2; maybe TRBD1 (5 bases). Per the germline V gene, CDR1 is LGHDT and CDR2 is YNNKEL (reference sequence). This CDR3 contains 14 residues. Trimming shortened V by 1 base and J by 4 bases, and 10 bases separated the two germline ends. CDR3 coding DNA: TGTGCCAGCAGCCAAGCTGGGACGGTCTATGGCTACACCTTC. Its protein product is CASSQAGTVYGYTF.